This T cell receptor beta chain was recovered during a study of blood T cell repertoires in COVID-19. Clones were read by immunoSEQ multiplex PCR, and TCRdb kept only the in-frame ones, dropping some. The data show almost 200,000 clones, roughly nine tenths seen once. Sequenced sample: peripheral blood. This TCR was recovered from a woman aged 70-85 years with acute or convalescent COVID-19.

CDR3 nucleotide sequence: TGTGCCAGCAGCCAAAGAGGACAGGGGGCCTACAATGAGCAGTTCTTC. Amino acid sequence: CASSQRGQGAYNEQFF. The chain recombines TRBV14 with TRBJ2-1; 10 bases match TRBD1. The V segment lost 2 bases and the J segment 2 bases; nucleotides outside the gene matches: 3. This CDR3 region has 16 residues. Germline CDR1 reads SGHDN; CDR2 reads FVKESK. Full variable domain (outside the CDR3, taken from reference TRBV14 and TRBJ2-1): EAGVTQFPSHSVIEKGQTVTLRCDPISGHDNLYWYRRVMGKEIKFLLHFVKESKQDESGMPNNRFLAERTGGTYSTLKVQPAELEDSGVYFCASSQRGQGAYNEQFFGPGTRLTVL.